This T cell receptor (beta chain) was captured in a study of patients and donors after allogeneic stem cell transplantation. Germline V gene data show CDR1 as SGHVS and CDR2 as FNYEAQ. Trimming shortened V by 5 bases and J by 4 bases, and 27 bases separated the two germline ends. The CDR3 runs to 18 residues. TCRdb re-called the RT-PCR reads through MiXCR, storing one row per CDR3 protein. In the table there are about 87,000 distinct CDR3 sequences, around 5% of which are singletons. This clonotype was detected many times. The origin of this receptor is a human donor who was either an allogeneic HSCT recipient or a stem cell or donor lymphocyte infusion donor (not recorded which). It is not recorded whose cells these are; they may come from a transplant donor. The sample comprised blood, either unsorted or a sorted T cell fraction (not recorded which). The V call is TRBV7-6, the J call TRBJ2-7, with a weak D call TRBD2 (6 bases). The CDR3 nucleotides are TGTGCCAGCAGCCCAATCCAAATACGCGGGCCAGGGACTTACGAGCAGTACTTC. It specifies CASSPIQIRGPGTYEQYF.